One sample yielded the 3 T cell receptor beta chains listed below, sequenced in a study of vaccination effects on CD4 cells after COVID-19. In the ViraFEST assay, antigen-specific CD4+ clonotypes were identified by expansion after peptide-pool stimulation. Isolation of CD4+ T cells took place after approximately 10 days of culture. In the vaccine recipients, nucleocapsid antibodies were negative and there was no prior SARS-CoV-2 infection. Clones were sequenced by immunoSEQ multiplex PCR, and TCRdb holds only the in-frame ones, with some missing. Here the sample spans about 41,000 clones, roughly 70% being singletons. The antigens for these receptors are not known. Sequences were derived from CD4+ T cells from PBMCs cultured with HCoV-OC43 spike peptides, sampled before COVID-19 vaccination. The sample's subset: HCoV-OC43 spike overlapping peptide pool stimulation. The receptors shown here come from a human donor who received a COVID-19 vaccine.

The chain is built from TRBV5-1 and TRBJ2-1, with 10 nucleotides matching TRBD2. Trimming cost V 4 bases and J 8 bases; bases outside gene matches: 6. CDR1 SGHRS and CDR2 YFSETQ come from the germline V gene. The length of the CDR3 is 14 residues. The CDR3 DNA sequence: TGCGCCAGCAGCCCCCTAGCGGGAGCGGATGAGCAGTTCTTC. It yields the protein CASSPLAGADEQFF. Using reference TRBV5-1 and TRBJ2-1 for the parts outside the CDR3, the full variable domain is KAGVTQTPRYLIKTRGQQVTLSCSPISGHRSVSWYQQTPGQGLQFLFEYFSETQRNKGNFPGRFSGRQFSNSRSEMNVSTLELGDSALYLCASSPLAGADEQFFGPGTRLTVL.

The V and J genes are TRBV19 and TRBJ2-7; the match to TRBD1 covers 8 bases. The CDR3 has 14 amino acids. CDR1 is LNHDA, CDR2 SQIVND, per germline (reference sequence). Trimming at V came to 2 bases and at J to 2 bases, leaving 2 bases not matched to a gene. The CDR3 spells CASSIPGGAYEQYF. Here the CDR3 DNA reads TGTGCCAGTAGTATACCAGGGGGCGCCTACGAGCAGTACTTC.

The V gene is TRBV4-2, the J gene TRBJ2-3; TRBD1 matches at 12 bases. The ends lost 4 bases at V and 4 bases at J; junction bases unmatched: 15. The CDR3 totals 19 residues. Germline V CDR1 and CDR2: LGHNA, YNFKEQ. This chain's CDR3 is CASSPLLSYGTGGPDTQYF. The CDR3 region has the DNA TGTGCCAGCAGCCCCCTCCTCTCCTACGGGACAGGGGGCCCAGATACGCAGTATTTT.